Following are 23 T cell receptor beta chains from one sample sequenced in a study of cytomegalovirus exposure and HLA in healthy donors. The PCR ran on 60 Vbeta and 13 Jbeta primers. Sequencing was performed with immunoSEQ multiplex PCR; in TCRdb, only in-frame clones are kept and a portion is missing. This sample's clone table lists 80,000 to 100,000 clones. The sample taken for sequencing was PBMCs. All receptors derive from a man in his forties or fifties in good health and CMV-seropositive.

The chain carries TRBV28 and TRBJ2-2, with 10 nucleotides matching TRBD2. This CDR3 contains 17 residues. Germline CDR1 is MDHEN and CDR2 is SYDVKM. V gave up 4 bases and J gave up 7 bases; unmatched junction bases: 12. The CDR3 DNA follows: TGTGCCAGCAGTTGGCCTCTAGCGGGAGTAAGCATCGGGGAGCTGTTTTTT. It specifies CASSWPLAGVSIGELFF.

V and J are TRBV10-2 and TRBJ2-5; no reliable D call. CDR3 length equals 11 residues. Germline assignment: CDR1 WSHSY and CDR2 SAAADI. The V end was cut by 5 bases, the J end by 5 bases, with 6 bases between. The CDR3 protein is CASSPYETQYF. For the CDR3, the DNA is TGCGCCAGCAGTCCTTATGAGACCCAGTACTTC.

The chain recombines TRBV18 with TRBJ1-2, with D unresolved. Germline loops: CDR1 KGHSH, CDR2 LQKENI. This CDR3 has 14 residues. Trimming removed 4 bases from V and 1 base from J, with 10 bases in between. CDR3 protein: CASSRPGSNYGYTF. The DNA for the CDR3 is TGTGCCAGCTCACGCCCGGGAAGTAACTATGGCTACACCTTC. Drawing the rest from reference TRBV18 and TRBJ1-2, the complete variable domain is NAGVMQNPRHLVRRRGQEARLRCSPMKGHSHVYWYRQLPEEGLKFMVYLQKENIIDESGMPKERFSAEFPKEGPSILRIQQVVRGDSAAYFCASSRPGSNYGYTFGSGTRLTVV.

The V and J genes are TRBV27 and TRBJ2-1; 9 bases are a match to TRBD2. Losses at the gene ends were 7 bases for V and 6 bases for J; bases not matched to a gene: 7. Germline CDR1 and CDR2: MNHEY and SMNVEV (reference sequence). This CDR3 has 14 residues. In nucleotides, the CDR3 is TGTGCCAGCACTCTTAGCGGGGGCATCAATGAGCAGTTCTTC. Its protein product is CASTLSGGINEQFF.

This chain uses TRBV30 with TRBJ1-4, with TRBD1 matching over 7 bases. Trimming took 4 bases from V and 10 from J; bases not matched to a gene: 12. The CDR3 extends over 14 amino acids. The V gene's germline CDR1 is GTSNPN and CDR2 SVGIG (reference sequence). The CDR3: CAWTQRGTVTKLFF. In DNA form, the CDR3 reads TGTGCCTGGACCCAAAGAGGGACAGTAACAAAACTGTTTTTT.

The chain is built from TRBV5-1 and TRBJ2-2; 8 positions match TRBD1. Germline V gene lookup returns CDR1 SGHRS and CDR2 YFSETQ. The CDR3 consists of 13 residues. After removal of 5 bases from V and 5 bases from J, the junction contained 2 bases not matched to a gene. CDR3: CASSYRGTGELFF. The CDR3, as DNA: TGCGCCAGCAGTTACAGGGGGACCGGGGAGCTGTTTTTT.

The rearrangement uses TRBV27 and TRBJ2-1; a weak D match, TRBD2 (6 bases). CDR3 length: 14 amino acids. The V gene lost 6 bases and the J gene lost 5 bases, with 14 bases spanning the gap. Looked up from germline, CDR1 is MNHEY and CDR2 is SMNVEV (reference sequence). This CDR3 reads CASSPPGTHNEQFF. The CDR3 region has the DNA TGTGCCAGCAGCCCCCCCGGGACTCACAATGAGCAGTTCTTC.

The CDR3 DNA sequence: TGTGCCAGCAGCCTCAGCGGGAGTAATGTGAATGAGCAGTTCTTC. It yields the protein CASSLSGSNVNEQFF. The chain is built from TRBV13 and TRBJ2-1, with 8 bases identical to TRBD2. The junction had 10 bases not matched to a gene; V was cut back by 5 bases and J by 7 bases. Germline values: CDR1 PRHDT, CDR2 FYEKMQ (reference sequence). The CDR3 is 15 amino acids.

This chain connects TRBV6-4 to TRBJ2-7, with D perhaps TRBD2 (7 bases). V gave up 9 bases and J gave up 0 bases, with 15 bases separating them. This CDR3 spans 14 amino acids. Germline lookup yields CDR1 MRHNA and CDR2 SNTAGT. CDR3 DNA: TGTGCCAGTCCAACAGGGAGGGTCTCCTACGAGCAGTACTTC. It translates to CASPTGRVSYEQYF.

V and J are TRBV6-5 and TRBJ2-7; perhaps TRBD2 as D (5 bases). Per germline, CDR1 MNHEY and CDR2 SVGAGI. V shed 0 bases and J shed 4 bases, with 7 bases lying between them. This CDR3 contains 13 residues. Written as DNA, the CDR3 is TGTGCCAGCAGTTACTCGAGAGGGTACGAGCAGTACTTC. This sequence encodes CASSYSRGYEQYF.

The rearrangement links TRBV7-3 to TRBJ2-4; D possibly corresponds to TRBD2 (6 bases). V gave up 5 bases and J gave up 8 bases, with 13 bases separating them. CDR3 length: 13 amino acids. The germline gives CDR1 SGHTA, CDR2 FQGTGA. Written as DNA, the CDR3 is TGTGCCAGCAGCCCAAGCAGGGAGGACATTCAGTACTTC. Protein product: CASSPSREDIQYF.

The chain recombines TRBV18 with TRBJ2-1; weak D call: TRBD2 (5 bases). V lost 3 bases, J lost 9 bases, and 18 bases lay in between. CDR1 is KGHSH, CDR2 LQKENI, per germline. The CDR3 has 15 residues. CDR3 residues: CASSPPGVGMGEQFF. Written as DNA, the CDR3 is TGTGCCAGCTCACCTCCCGGGGTAGGGATGGGTGAGCAGTTCTTC.

The V gene is TRBV30, the J gene TRBJ1-5; D remains ambiguous. Germline V CDR1 and CDR2: GTSNPN, SVGIG (reference sequence). The CDR3 has 17 amino acids. Trimming removed 0 bases at V and 0 bases at J, with 15 bases between. The CDR3 here is CAWSVEGRPYSNQPQHF. For the CDR3, the DNA is TGTGCCTGGAGTGTAGAAGGGAGACCGTATAGCAATCAGCCCCAGCATTTT.

The rearrangement joins TRBV30 to TRBJ2-7; perhaps TRBD2 as D (6 bases). Trimming left V 7 bases short and J 3 bases short, with 10 bases between. The germline CDR1 and CDR2 sequences are GTSNPN and SVGIG (reference sequence). CDR3 length equals 11 residues. CDR3 in DNA: TGTGCCTCATTTAGCGGCTACGAGCAGTACTTC. Its protein is CASFSGYEQYF.

The V and J genes are TRBV4-3 and TRBJ1-4; 7 positions match TRBD1. Germline assignment: CDR1 LGHNA and CDR2 YSLEER. V was clipped by 3 bases and J by 8 bases; unmatched bases: 9. CDR3 length equals 15 residues. CDR3 region: CASSQDSRGREKLFF. The CDR3 nucleotides read TGCGCCAGCAGCCAGGACTCGAGGGGGCGAGAAAAACTGTTTTTT.

The rearrangement uses TRBV7-9 and TRBJ2-3, with 7 bases fitting TRBD2. This CDR3 comprises 17 residues. Germline trimming cut 5 bases from V and 2 bases from J; bases unmatched to any gene: 13. In germline, CDR1 is SEHNR, CDR2 FQNEAQ (reference sequence). The CDR3 coding sequence is TGTGCCAGCAGCCATAGCCATAGCGGGCAGAACACAGATACGCAGTATTTT. Translating gives CASSHSHSGQNTDTQYF.

The chain is built from TRBV10-3 and TRBJ2-7; 7 nucleotides line up with TRBD1. CDR1 and CDR2 (germline): ENHRY, SYGVKD. The CDR3 length is 12 residues. Germline trimming cut 2 bases from V and 6 bases from J; bases unmatched to any gene: 1. The chain's CDR3 is CAISETGVEQYF. In nucleotides, the CDR3 is TGTGCCATCAGTGAGACAGGGGTCGAGCAGTACTTC.

V usage is TRBV30 and J usage is TRBJ2-7; 7 positions agree with TRBD1. The trim removed 0 bases at V and 6 bases at J, leaving 8 bases unmatched. CDR1 and CDR2 (germline): GTSNPN, SVGIG (reference sequence). The CDR3 is 14 residues long. DNA for the CDR3: TGTGCCTGGAGTGTACAGTCGACAGGGACCGAGCAGTACTTC. This codes for CAWSVQSTGTEQYF.

This rearrangement joins TRBV5-1 to TRBJ2-7, with TRBD1 matching over 12 bases. CDR1 is SGHRS and CDR2 is YFSETQ in the germline V gene. CDR3 length: 15 residues. V gave up 1 base and J gave up 5 bases; unmatched junction bases: 4. CDR3 protein: CASSLQGTGGHEQYF. CDR3 nucleotide sequence: TGCGCCAGCAGCTTGCAAGGGACAGGGGGCCACGAGCAGTACTTC.

This chain connects TRBV13 to TRBJ1-2; D might be TRBD1 (5 bases). CDR3 length: 16 amino acids. The V and J ends lost 8 bases and 2 bases respectively, with 21 bases between them. From germline, CDR1 is PRHDT and CDR2 FYEKMQ (reference sequence). CDR3 loop: CASALRGGVTNYGYTF. As DNA, the CDR3 is TGTGCCAGCGCCCTCCGCGGGGGGGTCACGAACTATGGCTACACCTTC.

The chain links TRBV28 to TRBJ2-7; TRBD2 aligns across 9 bases. The germline V gene has CDR1 MDHEN and CDR2 SYDVKM. After removal of 4 bases from V and 0 bases from J, the junction contained 19 bases not matched to a gene. The CDR3 extends over 20 amino acids. The CDR3, as DNA: TGTGCCAGCAGTTCGTTTAAAGCGGGAGGCCTTAGTAGGAGCTCCTACGAGCAGTACGTC. The encoded protein is CASSSFKAGGLSRSSYEQYV.

CDR3 sequence (DNA): TGTGCCAGCAGCCAAGTTAGCGGGAGATCAGACGAGCAGTACTTC. Residues: CASSQVSGRSDEQYF. This sequence joins TRBV7-2 and TRBJ2-7, with 9 bases aligning to TRBD2. The CDR3 is made up of 15 amino acids. In germline, CDR1 is SGHTA, CDR2 FQGNSA. The V gene end was trimmed by 5 bases and the J gene end by 5 bases; junction bases not matched to a gene: 10.

The rearrangement uses TRBV9 and TRBJ2-7; 10 bases fit TRBD2. Losses at the gene ends were 0 bases for V and 6 bases for J; bases not matched to a gene: 6. This CDR3 is built from 15 residues. Germline CDR1 and CDR2: SGDLS and YYNGEE. The DNA for the CDR3 is TGTGCCAGCAGCGTAGGTTCTAGCGGGAGCTTCGAGCAGTACTTC. This encodes CASSVGSSGSFEQYF.